This TCR beta chain was obtained from a study of cytomegalovirus exposure and HLA in healthy donors. Study-wide points: In vitro experiments confirmed that three CMV-associated chains were specific for CMV antigens. Per published accounts, TCR beta sequences correctly predicted the HLA-A and HLA-B alleles of most subjects. 87-base-pair reads could not separate some V segments, including TRBV6-2 and TRBV6-3.

Notes on this clone: Its antigen is not identified.

CDR3 length equals 12 residues. The ends were cut back, 6 bases at V and 11 bases at J, with 16 bases in the middle. Germline loops: CDR1 MNHEY, CDR2 SVGAGI. PCR employed 60 Vbeta and 13 Jbeta primers. Authors' analysis steps: In a later analysis, 79 million or so unique TCR beta chains included roughly 11 million shared by two or more donors. The method was immunoSEQ multiplex PCR; TCRdb's version includes in-frame clones alone and lacks a portion of them. That table is the source of V, J and clone size, and D and trimming were worked out from the DNA. In total, the table holds about 140,000 clones. The chain carries TRBV6-5 and TRBJ2-5; D is possibly TRBD1 (5 bases). The specimen was PBMCs. The clonotype was recovered from a woman between 18 and 29 years old in good health and CMV-seronegative. DNA of the CDR3: TGTGCCAGCAGGCACCAGGATAAGGGGCAGTACTTC. It is translated as CASRHQDKGQYF.